The sequence of this TCR beta chain was determined in a study of T cell responses to AZD1222 COVID-19 vaccine. Across the whole study: Analysis merged second doses at about 4 or about 12 weeks. Study-wide points: Repertoires were collected only later (after the peak T cell response had occurred). Spike-wide vaccine-associated CD4 TCRs dominated at 160-218 and 743-854. Clonal diversity was possibly underestimated; the donors were predominantly white British and more often female.

Note on this clone: Its specificity is not known.

TCRdb keeps only in-frame clones here, not all; method: immunoSEQ multiplex PCR. The sample has about 140,000 clones; about 88% are singletons. The CDR3 contains 17 residues. The V gene's germline CDR1 is MGHRA and CDR2 YSYEKL. V gave up 4 bases and J gave up 5 bases; unmatched junction bases: 13. The material was peripheral blood, obtained on day 0 of AZD1222 vaccination. The chain joins TRBV4-1 to TRBJ2-2, with 7 positions matching TRBD1. The receptor's source is an adult in good health. The CDR3 loop is CASSPTLRQGWTGELFF. The CDR3 coding sequence is TGCGCCAGCAGCCCCACGTTACGACAGGGTTGGACCGGGGAGCTGTTTTTT.